The T cell receptor (beta chain) under discussion was sequenced for a study of T cells expressing NK-cell markers. The length of the CDR3 is 14 residues. CDR1 is GTSNPN and CDR2 is SVGIG in the germline V gene (reference sequence). With the 5' RACE reads reprocessed, TCRdb shows one record per CDR3 protein and no DNA. Its clone listing holds a few hundred thousand distinct CDR3 sequences. The origin of this receptor is a young man in good health. Sequencing used blood T cells: a sorted CD56 or NKG2C T cell subset, CD4+ or CD8+ T cells, or bulk PBMC T cells (not recorded which). This rearrangement joins TRBV30 to TRBJ1-1. The CDR3 is CAWSIVGMNTEAFF.